The rows below give T cell receptor beta chains drawn from one sample of a study of T cells in Graves' hyperthyroidism and ophthalmopathy. TCRdb reanalysed the multiplex PCR reads using MiXCR and keeps one entry per CDR3 protein. The sample consists of roughly 570,000 distinct CDR3 sequences, 46% of them appearing once. The sequenced sample was peripheral blood or thyroid tissue (not recorded which). The receptors were gathered from an adult woman with Graves' disease, either hyperthyroidism or ophthalmopathy (not recorded which). The CDR3 runs from the conserved cysteine through the conserved F or W. Fields, in order: clone size, V gene, J gene, D gene, CDR3 DNA, CDR3 protein. The D gene is left open where the match is weak. Expanded clones get a size class; other rows say once, few or many, or leave the size out.

>-|TRBV5-1|TRBJ1-3|TRBD1
TGCGCCAGCAGCTCCGGGACAGGGTCTCCAGGAAACACCATATATTTT
CASSSGTGSPGNTIYF
>-|TRBV15|TRBJ1-5|-
TGTGCCACCAGCAGAGACAGGGCAGGGGAAGGCGGCGGCAATCAGCCCCAGCATTTT
CATSRDRAGEGGGNQPQHF
>few|TRBV20-1|TRBJ1-1|-
TGCAGTGCTAGAGAACGGGGAACTGAAGCTTTCTTT
CSARERGTEAFF
>-|TRBV7-9|TRBJ2-2|-
TGTGCCAGCAGCTTAGGGTCACGGAGGAACACCGGGGAGCTGTTTTTT
CASSLGSRRNTGELFF
>many|TRBV6-5|TRBJ1-1|-
TGTGCCAGCAGTTACGCAGCAGGGAACACTGAAGCTTTCTTT
CASSYAAGNTEAFF
>-|TRBV28|TRBJ2-5|-
TGTGCCGGCAGCCTCGGACGGGAAATTCAAGAGACCCAGTACTTC
CAGSLGREIQETQYF
>-|TRBV19|TRBJ1-2|-
TGTGCCAGTAGTATAGACGGACCCTCCAGGCACTATGGCTACACCTTC
CASSIDGPSRHYGYTF
>many|TRBV7-3|TRBJ1-2|TRBD1
TGTGCCAGCAGCTCAAACGGGTGGGACAGTGGCGGCTACACCTTC
CASSSNGWDSGGYTF
>-|TRBV12-3/TRBV12-4|TRBJ2-6|-
TGTGCCAGCAGTTTTTTGTCCGGATTCGGCTCTGGGGCCAACGTCCTGACTTTC
CASSFLSGFGSGANVLTF
>-|TRBV10-3|TRBJ1-2|-
TGTGCCATCACCGAGAGGGTGCGTGGCCCATATGGCTACACCTTC
CAITERVRGPYGYTF
>once|TRBV13|TRBJ2-7|-
TGTGCCAGCAGCTTAGGGTGGGGGCCAAGCACCTACGAGCAGTACTTC
CASSLGWGPSTYEQYF
>-|TRBV30|TRBJ2-7|-
TGTGCCTGGAGTGTGGCTGTCCACGAGCAGTACTTC
CAWSVAVHEQYF
>many|TRBV12-3/TRBV12-4|TRBJ2-2|TRBD1
TGTGCCAGCAGCCGAGACAGGGGGCGTTTAGCCGGGGAGCTGTTTTTT
CASSRDRGRLAGELFF
>-|TRBV6-1|TRBJ2-5|-
TGTGCCAGCAGTGAAATGGTAGCCGAGACCCAGTACTTC
CASSEMVAETQYF
>many|TRBV6-6|TRBJ2-7|TRBD1
TGTGCCAGCAGTCGAGGGACAGACGAGCAGTACTTC
CASSRGTDEQYF
>-|TRBV10-3|TRBJ2-7|-
TGTGCCGTCAGGGACGGGGGATATTTCGAGCAGTACTTC
CAVRDGGYFEQYF
>-|TRBV5-1|TRBJ2-3|-
TGCGCCAGCAGCTATGGGGTTAGTGGAGATACGCAGTATTTT
CASSYGVSGDTQYF
>many|TRBV19|TRBJ1-1|-
TGTGCCAGTAGTACCGTGGACAGAACGAACACTGAAGCTTTCTTT
CASSTVDRTNTEAFF
>many|TRBV30|TRBJ2-5|TRBD1
TGTGCCTGGAGCATTGGGACAGGGATGGAGACCCAGTACTTC
CAWSIGTGMETQYF
>few|TRBV4-1|TRBJ1-5|TRBD1
TGCGCCAGCAGCCAAAGCAGGGACAGGAATCAGCCCCAGCATTTT
CASSQSRDRNQPQHF
>many|TRBV7-2|TRBJ2-7|-
TGTGCCAGCAGCCATGGGGGCAGCTCCTACGAGCAGTACTTC
CASSHGGSSYEQYF
>many|TRBV7-2|TRBJ2-2|-
TGTGCCAGCAGCTTAGGGGGGGGCTGGACCGGGGAGCTGTTTTTT
CASSLGGGWTGELFF
>-|TRBV2|TRBJ2-7|TRBD1
TGTGCCAGCAGTTCCCCAGGGGGCAACGAGCAGTACTTC
CASSSPGGNEQYF
>-|TRBV7-8|TRBJ1-1|-
TGTGCCAGCTTGGGGGGGCGGGGGGACGGACCTGAAGCTTTCTTT
CASLGGRGDGPEAFF
>few|TRBV7-2|TRBJ2-5|TRBD2
TGTGCCAGCAGCTTAGCGCTGGCAGGGCGGGGGGAGACCCAGTACTTC
CASSLALAGRGETQYF
>many|TRBV11-2|TRBJ2-7|-
TGTGCCAGCAGCGAACTCGCAGGACAGAGCCTCGAGCAGTACTTC
CASSELAGQSLEQYF
>many|TRBV9|TRBJ2-7|-
TGTGCCAGCAGCGTAGAGCCCGTTAGTACAGTTGGAGGCGAGCAGTACTTC
CASSVEPVSTVGGEQYF
>many|TRBV20-1|TRBJ2-5|TRBD2
TGCAGTGCTAGAGTTGGTTCTAGCGGGAGTGAGACCCAGTACTTC
CSARVGSSGSETQYF
>-|TRBV6-1|TRBJ1-1|-
TGTGCCAGCATCAGGGAGAAAGCTTTCTTT
CASIREKAFF
>many|TRBV10-3|TRBJ2-3|TRBD2
TGTGCCACTTACTCCCTAGCGGGCGAAAGCACAGATACGCAGTATTTT
CATYSLAGESTDTQYF
>-|TRBV7-7|TRBJ2-7|-
TGTGCTAGCAGCGCACCGGGACCGCAATCCGAGCAGTACTTC
CASSAPGPQSEQYF
>once|TRBV4-1|TRBJ1-4|-
TGCGCCAGCAGCCAAGATCCGCTAGTTAATGAAAAACTGTTTTTT
CASSQDPLVNEKLFF
>few|TRBV2|TRBJ2-3|-
TGTGCCAGCAAAGGACTACTCACAGATACGCAGTATTTT
CASKGLLTDTQYF
>-|TRBV7-9|TRBJ2-3|TRBD2
TGTGCCAGCAGCTTGGGACTAGCGGGACCTAGCACAGATACGCAGTATTTT
CASSLGLAGPSTDTQYF
>many|TRBV20-1|TRBJ1-6|-
TGCAGTGCTAGTCAGGGTCGGTCCTATAATTCACCCCTCCACTTT
CSASQGRSYNSPLHF
>-|TRBV30|TRBJ2-5|-
TGTGCCTGGAGTGTCGCTGCGCTGAATAGAGAGACCCAGTACTTC
CAWSVAALNRETQYF
>many|TRBV7-9|TRBJ2-2|-
TGTGCCACCCTAGATAACACCGGGGAGCTGTTTTTT
CATLDNTGELFF
>-|TRBV19|TRBJ2-5|-
TGTGCCAGTACTCCAACAGGGAGGGAAGAGACCCAGTACTTC
CASTPTGREETQYF